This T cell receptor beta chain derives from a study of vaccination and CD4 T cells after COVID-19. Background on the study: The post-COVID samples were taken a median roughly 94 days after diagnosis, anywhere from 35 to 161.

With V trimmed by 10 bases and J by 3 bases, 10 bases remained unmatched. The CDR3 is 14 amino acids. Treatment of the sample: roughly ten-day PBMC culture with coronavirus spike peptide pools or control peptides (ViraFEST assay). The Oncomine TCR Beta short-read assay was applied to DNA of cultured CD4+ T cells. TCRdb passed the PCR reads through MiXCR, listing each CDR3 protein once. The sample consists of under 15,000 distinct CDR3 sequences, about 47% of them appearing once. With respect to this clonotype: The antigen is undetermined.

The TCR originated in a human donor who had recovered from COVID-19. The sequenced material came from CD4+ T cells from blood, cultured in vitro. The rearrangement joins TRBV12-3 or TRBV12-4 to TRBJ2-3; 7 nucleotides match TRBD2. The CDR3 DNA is TGTGCCACCACACTCGCACTAGCGACAGATACGCAGTATTTT. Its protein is CATTLALATDTQYF.